This T cell receptor beta chain comes out of a study of T cells after yellow fever vaccination. TCRdb ran MiXCR on the 5' RACE reads and lists one entry per CDR3 protein. The data show 110,000 to 150,000 distinct CDR3 sequences, 6.6% seen once. This clonotype showed up many times. The CDR3 has 15 amino acids. With V trimmed by 6 bases and J by 5 bases, 15 bases remained unmatched. CDR1 and CDR2 from the germline V gene are DFQATT and SNEGSKA (reference sequence). The TCR originated in a man aged 25-40 years who received the YFV17D yellow fever vaccine. The material sequenced was CD4+ T cells sorted from PBMCs, taken 10 days after the yellow fever booster vaccination. The chain employs TRBV20-1 and TRBJ2-5; 7 bases fit TRBD2. DNA of the CDR3: TGCAGTGCCCTCGCACCCCAAGCGGGGACCGAGACCCAGTACTTC. It specifies CSALAPQAGTETQYF.